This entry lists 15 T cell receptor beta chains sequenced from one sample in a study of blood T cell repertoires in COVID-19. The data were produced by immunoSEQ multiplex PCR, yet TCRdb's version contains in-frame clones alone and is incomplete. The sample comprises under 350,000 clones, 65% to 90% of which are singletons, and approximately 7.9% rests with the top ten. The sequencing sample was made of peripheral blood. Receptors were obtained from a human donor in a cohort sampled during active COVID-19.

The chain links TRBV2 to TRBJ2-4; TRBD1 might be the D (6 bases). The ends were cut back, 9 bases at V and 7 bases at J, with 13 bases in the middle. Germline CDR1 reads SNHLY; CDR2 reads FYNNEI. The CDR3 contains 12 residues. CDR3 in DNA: TGTGCCAGAGCAGGGGTGGGGAACATTCAGTACTTC. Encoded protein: CARAGVGNIQYF.

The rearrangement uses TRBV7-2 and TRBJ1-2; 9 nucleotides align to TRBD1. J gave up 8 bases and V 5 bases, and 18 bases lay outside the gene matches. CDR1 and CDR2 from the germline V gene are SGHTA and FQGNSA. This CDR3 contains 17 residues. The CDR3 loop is CASSQSQQGARMRGYTF. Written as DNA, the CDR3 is TGTGCCAGCAGCCAATCCCAACAGGGGGCGCGGATGAGAGGCTACACCTTC.

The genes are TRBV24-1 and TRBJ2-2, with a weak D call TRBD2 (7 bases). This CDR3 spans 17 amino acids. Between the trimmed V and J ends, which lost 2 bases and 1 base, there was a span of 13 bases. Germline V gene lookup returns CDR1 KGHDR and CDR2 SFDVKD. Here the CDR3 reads CATSDSPGGLNTGELFF. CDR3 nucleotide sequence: TGTGCCACCAGTGATTCGCCGGGGGGCTTGAACACCGGGGAGCTGTTTTTT.

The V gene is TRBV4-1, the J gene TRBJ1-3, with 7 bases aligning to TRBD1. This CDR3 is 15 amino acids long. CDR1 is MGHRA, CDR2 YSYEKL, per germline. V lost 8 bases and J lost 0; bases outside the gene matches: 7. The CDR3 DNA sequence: TGCGCCAGCGGACAGGATGCTCTCTCTGGAAACACCATATATTTT. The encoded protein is CASGQDALSGNTIYF.

The DNA for the CDR3 is TGTGCCAGTAGGCCGCGCACTCATGGAAACACCATATATTTT. Protein sequence: CASRPRTHGNTIYF. This sequence joins TRBV19 and TRBJ1-3; D is unresolved. The V gene's germline CDR1 is LNHDA and CDR2 SQIVND (reference sequence). The V end lost 6 bases, the J end lost 3 bases, and 12 bases lay between the germline ends. The CDR3 is 14 residues long.

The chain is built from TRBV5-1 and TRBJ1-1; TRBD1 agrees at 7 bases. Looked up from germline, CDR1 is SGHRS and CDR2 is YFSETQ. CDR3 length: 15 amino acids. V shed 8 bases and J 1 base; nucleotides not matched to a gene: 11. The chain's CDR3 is CASRPGGQSNTEAFF. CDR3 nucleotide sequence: TGCGCCAGTCGCCCAGGGGGACAGTCGAACACTGAAGCTTTCTTT.

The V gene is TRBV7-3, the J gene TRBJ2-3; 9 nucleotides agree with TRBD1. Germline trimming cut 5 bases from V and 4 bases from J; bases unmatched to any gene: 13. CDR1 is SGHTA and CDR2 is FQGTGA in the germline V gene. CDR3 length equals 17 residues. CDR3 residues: CASSPGPGTGWADTQYF. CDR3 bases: TGTGCCAGCAGCCCCGGGCCCGGGACAGGGTGGGCAGATACGCAGTATTTT.

Here the CDR3 reads CASKEEEDSGNTIYF. DNA of the CDR3: TGTGCCAGTAAAGAAGAGGAGGACTCTGGAAACACCATATATTTT. This chain links TRBV19 with TRBJ1-3, with unresolved D. V was clipped by 7 bases and J by 0 bases, with 13 bases between them. The germline V gene has CDR1 LNHDA and CDR2 SQIVND (reference sequence). The CDR3 is 15 amino acids.

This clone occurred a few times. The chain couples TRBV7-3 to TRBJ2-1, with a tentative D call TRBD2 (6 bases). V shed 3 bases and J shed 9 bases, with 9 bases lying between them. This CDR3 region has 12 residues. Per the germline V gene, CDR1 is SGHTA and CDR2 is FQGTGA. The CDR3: CASSFVRGEQFF. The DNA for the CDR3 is TGTGCCAGCAGCTTCGTGCGGGGTGAGCAGTTCTTC. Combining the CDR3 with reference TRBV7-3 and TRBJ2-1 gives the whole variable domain GAGVSQTPSNKVTEKGKYVELRCDPISGHTALYWYRQSLGQGPEFLIYFQGTGAADDSGLPNDRFFAVRPEGSVSTLKIQRTERGDSAVYLCASSFVRGEQFFGPGTRLTVL.

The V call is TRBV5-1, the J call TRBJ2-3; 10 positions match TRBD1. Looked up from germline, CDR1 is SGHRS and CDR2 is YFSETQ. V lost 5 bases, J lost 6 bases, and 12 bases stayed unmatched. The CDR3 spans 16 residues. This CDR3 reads CASRLAMTGGLDTQYF. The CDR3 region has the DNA TGCGCCAGCAGGTTAGCTATGACAGGGGGCCTGGATACGCAGTATTTT.

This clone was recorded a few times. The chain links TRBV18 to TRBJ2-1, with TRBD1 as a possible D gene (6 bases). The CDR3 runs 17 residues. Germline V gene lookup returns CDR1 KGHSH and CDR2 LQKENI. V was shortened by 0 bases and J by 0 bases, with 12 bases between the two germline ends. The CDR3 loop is CASSPPKGVSSYNEQFF. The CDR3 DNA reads TGTGCCAGCTCACCACCGAAGGGGGTAAGCTCCTACAATGAGCAGTTCTTC.

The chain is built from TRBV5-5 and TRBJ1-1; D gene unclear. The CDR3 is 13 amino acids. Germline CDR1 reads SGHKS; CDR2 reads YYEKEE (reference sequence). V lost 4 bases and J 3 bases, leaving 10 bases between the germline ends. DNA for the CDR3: TGTGCCAGCAGCCGGTTGGGAGACACTGAAGCTTTCTTT. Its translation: CASSRLGDTEAFF.

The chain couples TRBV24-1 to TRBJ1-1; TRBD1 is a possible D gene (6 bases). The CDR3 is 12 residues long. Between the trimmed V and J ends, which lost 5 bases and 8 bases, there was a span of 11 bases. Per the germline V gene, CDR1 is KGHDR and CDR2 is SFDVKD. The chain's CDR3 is CATSAQGIEAFF. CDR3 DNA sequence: TGTGCCACCAGTGCCCAGGGGATAGAAGCTTTCTTT.

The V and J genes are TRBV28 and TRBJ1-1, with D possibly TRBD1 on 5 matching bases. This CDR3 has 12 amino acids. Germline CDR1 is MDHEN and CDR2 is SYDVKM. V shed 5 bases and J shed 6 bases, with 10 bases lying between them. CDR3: CASSRGMPEAFF. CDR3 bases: TGTGCCAGCAGTCGGGGGATGCCTGAAGCTTTCTTT.

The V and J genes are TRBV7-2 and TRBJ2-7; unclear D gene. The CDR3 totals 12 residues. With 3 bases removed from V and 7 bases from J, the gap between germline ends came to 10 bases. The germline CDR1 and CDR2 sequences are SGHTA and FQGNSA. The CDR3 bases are TGTGCCAGCAGCTTGGCCCTGAGGGAGCAGTACTTC. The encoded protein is CASSLALREQYF.